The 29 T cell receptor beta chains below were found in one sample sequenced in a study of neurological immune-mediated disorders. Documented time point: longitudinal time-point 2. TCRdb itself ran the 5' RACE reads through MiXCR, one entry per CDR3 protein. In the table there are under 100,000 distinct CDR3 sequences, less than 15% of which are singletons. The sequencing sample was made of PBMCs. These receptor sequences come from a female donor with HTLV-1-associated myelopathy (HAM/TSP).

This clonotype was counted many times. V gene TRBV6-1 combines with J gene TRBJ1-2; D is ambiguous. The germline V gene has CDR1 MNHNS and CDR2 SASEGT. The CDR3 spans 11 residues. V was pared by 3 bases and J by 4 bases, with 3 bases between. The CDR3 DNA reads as TGTGCCAGCAGTGAGGGCTATGGCTACACCTTC. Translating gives CASSEGYGYTF.

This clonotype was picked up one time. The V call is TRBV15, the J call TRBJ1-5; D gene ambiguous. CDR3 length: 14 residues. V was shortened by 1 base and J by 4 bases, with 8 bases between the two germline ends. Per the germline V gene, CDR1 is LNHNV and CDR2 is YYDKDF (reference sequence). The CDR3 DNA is TGTGCCACCAGCAGAGTTTTTAGGAATCAGCCCCAGCATTTT. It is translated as CATSRVFRNQPQHF.

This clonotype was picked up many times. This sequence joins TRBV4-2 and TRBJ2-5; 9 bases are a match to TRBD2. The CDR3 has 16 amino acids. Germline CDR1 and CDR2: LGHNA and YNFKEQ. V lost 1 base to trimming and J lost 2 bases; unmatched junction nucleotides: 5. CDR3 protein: CASSQARGLAQETQYF. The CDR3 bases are TGTGCCAGCAGCCAAGCCCGGGGACTAGCTCAAGAGACCCAGTACTTC.

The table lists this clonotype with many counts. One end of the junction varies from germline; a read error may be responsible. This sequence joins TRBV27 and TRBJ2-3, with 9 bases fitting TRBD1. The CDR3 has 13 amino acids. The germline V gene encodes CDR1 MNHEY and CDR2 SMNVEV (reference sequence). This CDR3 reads CASSLLPGQGLHF. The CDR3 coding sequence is TGTGCCAGCAGTCTACTTCCGGGACAGGGTCTTCATTTT.

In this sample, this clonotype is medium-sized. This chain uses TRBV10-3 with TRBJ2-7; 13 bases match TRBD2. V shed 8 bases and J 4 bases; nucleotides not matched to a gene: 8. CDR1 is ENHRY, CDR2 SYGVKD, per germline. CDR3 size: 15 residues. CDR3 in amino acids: CAIGRLAGGDYEQYF. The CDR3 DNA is TGTGCCATCGGACGACTAGCGGGGGGTGATTACGAGCAGTACTTC.

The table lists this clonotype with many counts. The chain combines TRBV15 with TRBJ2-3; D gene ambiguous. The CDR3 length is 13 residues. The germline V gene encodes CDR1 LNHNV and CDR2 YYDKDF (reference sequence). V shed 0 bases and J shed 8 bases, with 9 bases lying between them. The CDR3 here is CATSRDLLGTQYF. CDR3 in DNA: TGTGCCACCAGCAGAGATCTTTTAGGTACGCAGTATTTT.

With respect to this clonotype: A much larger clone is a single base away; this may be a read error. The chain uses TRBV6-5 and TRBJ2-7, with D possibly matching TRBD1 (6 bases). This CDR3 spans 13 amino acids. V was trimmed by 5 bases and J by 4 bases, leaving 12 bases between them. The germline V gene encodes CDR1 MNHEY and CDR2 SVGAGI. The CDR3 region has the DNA TGTGCCAGCAGTCACGACAGGTCGTACGAGCAGTACTTC. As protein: CASSHDRSYEQYF.

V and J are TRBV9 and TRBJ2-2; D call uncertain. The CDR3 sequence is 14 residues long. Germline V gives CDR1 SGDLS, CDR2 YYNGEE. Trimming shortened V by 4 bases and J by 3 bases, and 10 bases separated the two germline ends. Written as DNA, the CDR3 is TGTGCCAGCAGCTCCCGCCGGTACACCGGGGAGCTGTTTTTT. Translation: CASSSRRYTGELFF.

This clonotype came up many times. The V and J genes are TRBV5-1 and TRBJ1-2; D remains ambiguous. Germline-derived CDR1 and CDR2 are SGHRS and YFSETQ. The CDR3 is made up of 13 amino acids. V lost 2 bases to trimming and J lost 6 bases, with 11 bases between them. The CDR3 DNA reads TGCGCCAGCAGCTTAACCCACAAACATGGCTACACCTTC. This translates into CASSLTHKHGYTF.

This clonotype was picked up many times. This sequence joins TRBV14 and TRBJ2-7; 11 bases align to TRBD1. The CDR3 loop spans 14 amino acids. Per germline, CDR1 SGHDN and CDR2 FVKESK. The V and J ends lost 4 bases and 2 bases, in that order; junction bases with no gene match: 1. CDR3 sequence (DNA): TGTGCCAGCAGCCTGGACAGGGGGCCCTACGAGCAGTACTTC. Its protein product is CASSLDRGPYEQYF.

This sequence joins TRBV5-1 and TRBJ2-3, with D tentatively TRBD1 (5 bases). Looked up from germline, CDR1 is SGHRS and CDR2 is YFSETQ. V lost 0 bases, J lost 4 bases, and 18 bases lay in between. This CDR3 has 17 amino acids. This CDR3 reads CASSLDSQAWGADTQYF. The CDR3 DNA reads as TGCGCCAGCAGCTTGGATAGCCAGGCTTGGGGCGCAGATACGCAGTATTTT.

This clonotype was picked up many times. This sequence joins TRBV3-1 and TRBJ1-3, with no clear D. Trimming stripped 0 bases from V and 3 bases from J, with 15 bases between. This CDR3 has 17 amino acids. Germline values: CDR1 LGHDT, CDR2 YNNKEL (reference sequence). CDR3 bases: TGTGCCAGCAGCCAAGATACATCTTTGGGTTATGGAAACACCATATATTTT. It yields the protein CASSQDTSLGYGNTIYF. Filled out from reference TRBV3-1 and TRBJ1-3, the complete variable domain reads DTAVSQTPKYLVTQMGNDKSIKCEQNLGHDTMYWYKQDSKKFLKIMFSYNNKELIINETVPNRFSPKSPDKAHLNLHINSLELGDSAVYFCASSQDTSLGYGNTIYFGEGSWLTVV.

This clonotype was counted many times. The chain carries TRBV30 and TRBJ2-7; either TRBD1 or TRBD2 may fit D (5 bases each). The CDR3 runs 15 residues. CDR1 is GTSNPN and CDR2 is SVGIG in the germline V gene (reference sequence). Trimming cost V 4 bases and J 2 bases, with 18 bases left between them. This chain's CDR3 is CAWKKGTARPYEQYF. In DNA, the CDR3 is TGTGCCTGGAAGAAAGGGACCGCTAGGCCCTACGAGCAGTACTTC.

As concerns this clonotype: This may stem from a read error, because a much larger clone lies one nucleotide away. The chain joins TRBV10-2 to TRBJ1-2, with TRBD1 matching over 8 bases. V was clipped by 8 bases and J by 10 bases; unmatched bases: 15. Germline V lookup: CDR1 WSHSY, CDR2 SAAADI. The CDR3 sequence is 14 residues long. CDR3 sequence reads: CASSTGDPLNVYTF. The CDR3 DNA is TGCGCCAGCTCGACAGGGGATCCCTTAAATGTCTACACCTTC.

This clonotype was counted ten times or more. CDR3 sequence: CASSPGDGANTGELFF. CDR3 sequence (DNA): TGTGCCAGCAGCCCTGGGGACGGTGCGAACACCGGGGAGCTGTTTTTT. The V and J genes are TRBV11-2 and TRBJ2-2; the D gene could be TRBD1 or TRBD2 (5 bases each). Trimming cost V 5 bases and J 0 bases, with 13 bases left between them. The CDR3 contains 16 residues. Looked up from germline, CDR1 is SGHAT and CDR2 is FQNNGV.

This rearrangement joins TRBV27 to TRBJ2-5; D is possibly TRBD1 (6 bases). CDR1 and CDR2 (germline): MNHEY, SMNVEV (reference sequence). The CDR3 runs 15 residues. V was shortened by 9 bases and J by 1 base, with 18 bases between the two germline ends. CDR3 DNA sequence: TGTGCCAGTAGTCCCCAGGACAGACCCCAAGAGACCCAGTACTTC. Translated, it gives CASSPQDRPQETQYF.

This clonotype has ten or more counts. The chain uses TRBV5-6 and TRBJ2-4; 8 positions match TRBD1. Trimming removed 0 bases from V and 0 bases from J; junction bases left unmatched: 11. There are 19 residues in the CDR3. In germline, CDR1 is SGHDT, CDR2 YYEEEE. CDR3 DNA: TGTGCCAGCAGCTTGGAAGTTGGCAGGGGGCAAGTAGCCAAAAACATTCAGTACTTC. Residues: CASSLEVGRGQVAKNIQYF.

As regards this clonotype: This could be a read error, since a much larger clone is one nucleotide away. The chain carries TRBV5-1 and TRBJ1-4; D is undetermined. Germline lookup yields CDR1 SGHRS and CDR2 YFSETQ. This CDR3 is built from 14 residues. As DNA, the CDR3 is TGCGCCAGCAGCTTCTCGCTGATTAATGATAAACTGTTTTTT. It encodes CASSFSLINDKLFF.

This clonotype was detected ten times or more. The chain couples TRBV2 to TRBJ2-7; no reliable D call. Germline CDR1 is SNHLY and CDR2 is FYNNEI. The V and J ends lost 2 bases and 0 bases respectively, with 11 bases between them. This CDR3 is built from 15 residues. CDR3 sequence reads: CASSESDPSSYEQYF. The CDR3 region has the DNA TGTGCCAGCAGTGAATCGGACCCAAGCTCCTACGAGCAGTACTTC.

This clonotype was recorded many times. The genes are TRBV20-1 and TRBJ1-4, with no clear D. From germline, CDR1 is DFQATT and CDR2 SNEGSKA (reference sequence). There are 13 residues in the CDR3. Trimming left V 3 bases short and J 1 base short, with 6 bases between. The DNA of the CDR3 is TGCAGTGCTAGGGACGGAACTAATGAAAAACTGTTTTTT. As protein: CSARDGTNEKLFF.

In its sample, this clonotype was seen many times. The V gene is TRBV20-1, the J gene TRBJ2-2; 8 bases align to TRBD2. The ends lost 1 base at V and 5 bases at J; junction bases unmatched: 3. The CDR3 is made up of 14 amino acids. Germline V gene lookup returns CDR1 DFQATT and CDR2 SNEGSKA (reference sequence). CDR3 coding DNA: TGCAGTGCTAGAGGCCCGGGGGGGACCGGGGAGCTGTTTTTT. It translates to CSARGPGGTGELFF.

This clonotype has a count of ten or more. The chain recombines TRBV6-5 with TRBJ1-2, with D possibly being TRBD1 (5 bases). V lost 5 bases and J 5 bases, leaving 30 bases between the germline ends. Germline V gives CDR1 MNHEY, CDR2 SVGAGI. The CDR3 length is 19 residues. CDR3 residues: CASSTPGLGQTGKGYGYTF. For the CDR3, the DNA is TGTGCCAGCAGTACTCCCGGCCTTGGGCAGACTGGCAAGGGGTATGGCTACACCTTC.

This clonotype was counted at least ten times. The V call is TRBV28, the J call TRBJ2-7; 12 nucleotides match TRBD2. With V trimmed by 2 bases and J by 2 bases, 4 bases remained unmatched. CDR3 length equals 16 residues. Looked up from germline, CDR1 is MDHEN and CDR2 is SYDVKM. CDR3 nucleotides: TGTGCCAGCAGTTTACTAGCGGGGGGGCCCACCTACGAGCAGTACTTC. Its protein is CASSLLAGGPTYEQYF. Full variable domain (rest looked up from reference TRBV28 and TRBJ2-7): DVKVTQSSRYLVKRTGEKVFLECVQDMDHENMFWYRQDPGLGLRLIYFSYDVKMKEKGDIPEGYSVSREKKERFSLILESASTNQTSMYLCASSLLAGGPTYEQYFGPGTRLTVT.

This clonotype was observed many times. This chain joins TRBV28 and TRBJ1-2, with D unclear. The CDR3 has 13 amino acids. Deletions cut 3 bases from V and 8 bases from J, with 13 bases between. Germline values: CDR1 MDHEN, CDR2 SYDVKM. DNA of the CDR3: TGTGCCAGCAGTTTTATCGAGGGTAAAGGCTACACCTTC. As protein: CASSFIEGKGYTF.

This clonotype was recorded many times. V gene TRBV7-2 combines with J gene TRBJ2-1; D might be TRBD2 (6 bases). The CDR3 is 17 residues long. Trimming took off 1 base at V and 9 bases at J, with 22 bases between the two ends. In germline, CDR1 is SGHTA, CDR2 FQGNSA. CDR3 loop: CASSLVGGGFGFREQFF. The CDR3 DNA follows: TGTGCCAGCAGCTTAGTCGGGGGTGGGTTCGGGTTTCGTGAGCAGTTCTTC.

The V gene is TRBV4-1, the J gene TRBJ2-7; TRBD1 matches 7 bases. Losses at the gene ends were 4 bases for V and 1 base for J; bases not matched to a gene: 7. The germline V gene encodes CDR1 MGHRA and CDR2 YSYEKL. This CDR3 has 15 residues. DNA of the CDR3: TGCGCCAGCAGCCCTACGGGACAGCCTTCCTACGAGCAGTACTTC. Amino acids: CASSPTGQPSYEQYF.

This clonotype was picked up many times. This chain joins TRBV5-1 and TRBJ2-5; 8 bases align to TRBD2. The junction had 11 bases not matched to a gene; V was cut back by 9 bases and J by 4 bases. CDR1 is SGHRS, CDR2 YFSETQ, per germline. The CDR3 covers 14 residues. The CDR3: CANSEAGALETQYF. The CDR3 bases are TGCGCCAATTCCGAAGCGGGGGCCCTAGAGACCCAGTACTTC.

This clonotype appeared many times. CDR3 nucleotides: TGCAGTGCTGGGGGGGGGAGCAAAAACATTCAGTACTTC. This codes for CSAGGGSKNIQYF. The J gene is TRBJ2-4, the V gene TRBV20-1; 7 nucleotides line up with TRBD2. Trimming took 5 bases from V and 3 from J; bases not matched to a gene: 4. CDR1 DFQATT and CDR2 SNEGSKA come from the germline V gene (reference sequence). This CDR3 has 13 residues.

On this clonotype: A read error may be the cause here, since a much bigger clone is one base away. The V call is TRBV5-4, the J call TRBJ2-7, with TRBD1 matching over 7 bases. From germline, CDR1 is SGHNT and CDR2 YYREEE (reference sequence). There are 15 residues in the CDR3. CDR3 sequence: CTSSLDRLPSYEQYF. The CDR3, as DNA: TGTACCAGCAGCCTGGACAGGTTGCCCTCCTACGAGCAGTACTTC.